These 4 T cell receptor beta chains came from one sample sequenced in a study of cytomegalovirus exposure and HLA in healthy donors. 13 Jbeta primers and 60 Vbeta primers were used for the PCR. Using immunoSEQ multiplex PCR, the repertoire was profiled, and TCRdb retains in-frame clones only, with some absent. The data show 210,000 or so clones, with around four fifths seen just once and approximately 0.47% held by the top ten. Sequenced input: PBMCs. These receptors were taken from a boy between 10 and 17 years old in good health and CMV-seronegative.

The chain uses TRBV30 and TRBJ2-3, with a weak D call TRBD1 (6 bases). V was clipped by 4 bases and J by 6 bases, with 20 bases between them. CDR1 and CDR2 from the germline V gene are GTSNPN and SVGIG (reference sequence). The CDR3 totals 15 residues. CDR3 DNA: TGTGCCTGGATTGATGGGGGCCCCCTAGGTGATACGCAGTATTTT. Translating gives CAWIDGGPLGDTQYF. Variable domain in full (rest from reference TRBV30 and TRBJ2-3): SQTIHQWPATLVQPVGSPLSLECTVEGTSNPNLYWYRQAAGRGLQLLFYSVGIGQISSEVPQNLSASRPQDRQFILSSKKLLLSDSGFYLCAWIDGGPLGDTQYFGPGTRLTVL.

The gene calls are TRBV9 and TRBJ2-3, with D perhaps matching TRBD2 (6 bases). V was pared by 0 bases and J by 4 bases, with 15 bases between. The germline gives CDR1 SGDLS, CDR2 YYNGEE. The CDR3 length is 16 residues. The CDR3 region has the DNA TGTGCCAGCAGCGTAGGGGGCGGGGTATCCGCAGATACGCAGTATTTT. Its translation is CASSVGGGVSADTQYF.

This clone was counted a single time. The J gene is TRBJ2-1, the V gene TRBV5-8, with D unresolved. Germline CDR1 is SGHTS and CDR2 is YDEGEE. Trimming removed 0 bases at V and 4 bases at J, with 5 bases between. The CDR3 spans 13 residues. CDR3 DNA: TGTGCCAGCAGCTTGGTAGAGTACAATGAGCAGTTCTTC. It specifies CASSLVEYNEQFF.

This rearrangement joins TRBV18 to TRBJ1-4; D gene unclear. V was cut by 2 bases and J by 11 bases, with 9 bases left in between. The CDR3 contains 12 residues. Germline CDR1 reads KGHSH; CDR2 reads LQKENI. The CDR3, as DNA: TGTGCCAGCTCACCATCGGGAGACAAACTGTTTTTT. Encoded protein: CASSPSGDKLFF.